A few counts support the clone carrying this TCR beta chain. The target antigen is unknown. This specimen belongs to a study of cytomegalovirus exposure and HLA in healthy donors. In the PCR, 60 Vbeta and 13 Jbeta primers were used. The protocol was immunoSEQ multiplex PCR, while the TCRdb copy is restricted to in-frame clones and leaves out a portion. The sample yields 99,000 or so clones, 13% to 15% seen once. The CDR3 totals 17 residues. V lost 4 bases, J lost 3 bases, and 16 bases stayed unmatched. Per germline, CDR1 SGHDT and CDR2 YYEEEE. Study-level findings and limits: Across donors, sequencing depth was assumed by presence/absence analyses to be roughly uniform.

This receptor was identified in a female donor in good health and CMV-seronegative. The chain uses TRBV5-6 and TRBJ2-7; 7 bases map to TRBD2. The sequenced sample was PBMCs. This CDR3 reads CASSRALTGGIIYEQYF. CDR3 bases: TGTGCCAGCAGCCGCGCCTTAACGGGAGGAATAATCTACGAGCAGTACTTC.